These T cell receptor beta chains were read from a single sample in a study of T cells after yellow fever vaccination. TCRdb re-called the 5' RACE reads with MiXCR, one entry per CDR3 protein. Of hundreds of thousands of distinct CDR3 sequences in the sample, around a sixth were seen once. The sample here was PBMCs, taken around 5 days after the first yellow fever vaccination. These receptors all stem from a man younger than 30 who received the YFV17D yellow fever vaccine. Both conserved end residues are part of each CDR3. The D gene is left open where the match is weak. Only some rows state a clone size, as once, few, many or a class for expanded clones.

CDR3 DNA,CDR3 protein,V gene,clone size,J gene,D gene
TGTGCCAGCAGTCGGACAGGGTTCAATCAGCCCCAGCATTTT,CASSRTGFNQPQHF,TRBV12-3/TRBV12-4,NA,TRBJ1-5,TRBD1
TGCGCCAGCAGCTTGGGGAGAGTAGACTATGGCTACACCTTC,CASSLGRVDYGYTF,TRBV4-3,few,TRBJ1-2,NA
TGTGCCAGCAGCTTTCCCGGGGATGGAGATACGCAGTATTTT,CASSFPGDGDTQYF,TRBV5-4,few,TRBJ2-3,NA
TGTGCCAGCAGTTCGTACACAGCGGGGGGGGAGCTGTTTTTT,CASSSYTAGGELFF,TRBV28,few,TRBJ2-2,TRBD2
TGCAGTGCTACGCCGGGTAGCGGGGGCCCCACCGGGGAGCTGTTTTTT,CSATPGSGGPTGELFF,TRBV20-1,few,TRBJ2-2,TRBD2
TGCGCCAGCAGCTCAAGTACAGGGGGCGGGAGAGATACGCAGTATTTT,CASSSSTGGGRDTQYF,TRBV5-1,few,TRBJ2-3,TRBD1
TGTGCCAGCAGCTTGGGGACAGGACTCGGGGGCTACACCTTC,CASSLGTGLGGYTF,TRBV5-6,NA,TRBJ1-2,TRBD1
TGTGCCAGCAGCGCTGGGACAGGGGGTGCCACTGAAGCTTTCTTT,CASSAGTGGATEAFF,TRBV9,NA,TRBJ1-1,TRBD1
TGTGCCAGTAATTCACTAGCGGCCCTCTACAATGAGCAGTTCTTC,CASNSLAALYNEQFF,TRBV19,NA,TRBJ2-1,TRBD2
TGCGCCAGCAGCCCCGAGCGTGATGAGACCCAGTACTTC,CASSPERDETQYF,TRBV4-3,NA,TRBJ2-5,NA
TGCGCCAGCAGCCAAGAATTCGGGGGGGCTTACAATGAGCAGTTCTTC,CASSQEFGGAYNEQFF,TRBV4-1,few,TRBJ2-1,TRBD2
TGTGCCAGCAGCAAAAGGGGACCAATCACAGATACGCAGTATTTT,CASSKRGPITDTQYF,TRBV9,few,TRBJ2-3,NA
TGCGCCAGCAGGTTCTCCGCCGGCTACGAGCAGTACTTC,CASRFSAGYEQYF,TRBV5-1,few,TRBJ2-7,NA
TGTGCCAGTAGTATTCGATCGGGGTACAATGAGCAGTTCTTC,CASSIRSGYNEQFF,TRBV19,NA,TRBJ2-1,NA
TGTGCCAGCAGGATCAGACAGGGTGGGCCCTACAATGAGCAGTTCTTC,CASRIRQGGPYNEQFF,TRBV12-3/TRBV12-4,NA,TRBJ2-1,TRBD1
TGTGCCAGCTCAACATGGGGGGGGAGGGGCACTGAAGCTTTCTTT,CASSTWGGRGTEAFF,TRBV7-3,many,TRBJ1-1,NA
TGTGCCAGCAGCTTGCGAACAGGACACGGGTACGGAGAGCAGTACTTC,CASSLRTGHGYGEQYF,TRBV3-1,NA,TRBJ2-7,NA
TGCAGCGTTGCATCGTTCACCGGGGAGCTGTTTTTT,CSVASFTGELFF,TRBV29-1,many,TRBJ2-2,NA
TGCAGTGCCTTGCTAGCGGGGGGGGGGGAGACCCAGTACTTC,CSALLAGGGETQYF,TRBV20-1,few,TRBJ2-5,TRBD2